The 18 T cell receptor beta chains given below trace back to one sample, sequenced in a study of molecular identifiers for immune sequencing clone quantification. TCRdb re-analysed the PCR reads in MiXCR, keeping a single row per CDR3 protein. The sample includes more than 85,000 distinct CDR3 sequences, 30% to 45% seen only once; the top ten take around a tenth. The sequenced sample was naive CD8+ T cells from blood, with Jurkat cell RNA spiked in. Regarding subset: FACS-sorted CD8+CD4-CCR7+CD45RA+ naive T cells. The receptor source for this set is a human donor in good health. Some libraries in this study had Jurkat cell RNA spiked in.

The chain carries TRBV2 and TRBJ2-7, with D perhaps assigned TRBD1 or TRBD2 (5 bases each). This CDR3 has 13 amino acids. CDR1 and CDR2 from the germline V gene are SNHLY and FYNNEI. Trimming removed 7 bases from V and 2 bases from J, with 12 bases in between. CDR3 sequence (DNA): TGTGCCAGCATGGGACGCCTAACCTACGAGCAGTACTTC. As protein: CASMGRLTYEQYF. Together with reference TRBV2 and TRBJ2-7, the CDR3 gives the full variable domain: EPEVTQTPSHQVTQMGQEVILRCVPISNHLYFYWYRQILGQKVEFLVSFYNNEISEKSEIFDDQFSVERPDGSNFTLKIRSTKLEDSAMYFCASMGRLTYEQYFGPGTRLTVT.

On this clonotype itself: A clone one base away is much larger, so this may be a read error. J is TRBJ2-1 and V is TRBV7-8, with TRBD2 matching over 13 bases. The V gene's germline CDR1 is SGHVS and CDR2 FQNEAQ. CDR3 length equals 18 residues. CDR3 DNA: TGTGCCAGCAGCTTAGTTGGGACTAGCGGGAAGCCCTACTATGAGCAGTTCTTC. Protein product: CASSLVGTSGKPYYEQFF.

This chain joins TRBV2 and TRBJ2-2; TRBD1 agrees at 7 bases. CDR3 length: 17 residues. V trimming: 5 bases; J trimming: 7 bases; junction bases outside the gene matches: 16. Per the germline V gene, CDR1 is SNHLY and CDR2 is FYNNEI. This CDR3 reads CASSNTGVESYGGELFF. The CDR3 region has the DNA TGTGCCAGCAGTAACACAGGGGTTGAGTCGTATGGCGGGGAGCTGTTTTTT.

With respect to this clonotype: This clone may be a read error of a much larger clone one base away. The chain links TRBV29-1 to TRBJ1-2; D remains unclear. The CDR3 covers 13 residues. Looked up from germline, CDR1 is SQVTM and CDR2 is ANQGSEA. Trimming took 3 bases from V and 4 from J, leaving 12 bases between them. The CDR3 coding sequence is TGCAGCGTTGACAATTCAGCCTTCTATGGCTACACCTTC. Protein: CSVDNSAFYGYTF.

With respect to this clonotype: Possible read error: a much larger clone is one base away. This sequence joins TRBV5-3 and TRBJ2-6, with D perhaps TRBD1 (5 bases). TRBV5-3 qualifies as an ORF whose function is uncertain. This CDR3 contains 17 residues. For the CDR3, the DNA is TGTGCCAGCAGCTTGGTACCGGACATGGTCGGGGCCAACGTCCTGACTTTC. Translated: CASSLVPDMVGANVLTF.

This clonotype was seen only a few times. The rearrangement uses TRBV5-1 and TRBJ2-7; the D is unclear. This CDR3 region has 13 residues. CDR1 SGHRS and CDR2 YFSETQ come from the germline V gene. Trimming stripped 1 base from V and 1 base from J, with 6 bases between. For the CDR3, the DNA is TGCGCCAGCAGCTTGCCCGAATCCTACGAGCAGTACTTC. As protein: CASSLPESYEQYF.

The CDR3 nucleotides read TGTGCCAGCAGCTCCCCTACGGGCACCGGGGAGCTGTTTTTT. It specifies CASSSPTGTGELFF. The chain carries TRBV7-9 and TRBJ2-2; unclear D gene. V lost 4 bases and J 4 bases, leaving 10 bases between the germline ends. The CDR3 runs to 14 residues. Germline V gene data show CDR1 as SEHNR and CDR2 as FQNEAQ (reference sequence).

This clonotype was seen a handful of times. The chain joins TRBV7-6 to TRBJ2-3; 10 bases are a match to TRBD1. The trim removed 3 bases at V and 6 bases at J, leaving 6 bases unmatched. Germline V gene lookup returns CDR1 SGHVS and CDR2 FNYEAQ. The CDR3 length is 15 residues. The CDR3 coding sequence is TGTGCCAGCAGCTTGGAGCCGGACAGGGGGGATACGCAGTATTTT. Its translation: CASSLEPDRGDTQYF.

The chain links TRBV4-3 to TRBJ1-5; the D is unclear. From germline, CDR1 is LGHNA and CDR2 YSLEER. With 0 bases removed from V and 4 bases from J, the gap between germline ends came to 10 bases. CDR3 size: 15 residues. CDR3 sequence: CASSQDRFSNQPQHF. CDR3 sequence (DNA): TGCGCCAGCAGCCAAGACAGGTTCTCAAATCAGCCCCAGCATTTT.

To note about this clonotype: The final CDR3 position lacks the conserved phenylalanine or tryptophan, pointing to a likely read error. This chain uses TRBV4-2 with TRBJ2-7, with TRBD1 matching over 7 bases. Germline trimming cut 1 base from V and 3 bases from J; bases unmatched to any gene: 9. CDR1 and CDR2 from the germline V gene are LGHNA and YNFKEQ. The CDR3 is made up of 16 amino acids. The CDR3 bases are TGTGCCAGCAGCCAAGTCCGTGGGACAGTGATCTACGAGCAGTACATC. Translating it yields CASSQVRGTVIYEQYI.

This clonotype was detected a few times. The V and J genes are TRBV6-6 and TRBJ2-7, with D possibly being TRBD2 (6 bases). The V end was cut by 6 bases, the J end by 0 bases, with 15 bases between. The CDR3 is 15 amino acids. Germline loops: CDR1 MNHNY, CDR2 SVGAGI (reference sequence). DNA for the CDR3: TGTGCCAGCAGCCTCCCGACTAGACTCTCCTACGAGCAGTACTTC. The encoded protein is CASSLPTRLSYEQYF.

This clonotype showed up just a few times. V is TRBV27 and J is TRBJ2-1; D gene ambiguous. This CDR3 comprises 12 residues. The ends were cut back, 5 bases at V and 9 bases at J, with 11 bases in the middle. Germline V gene data show CDR1 as MNHEY and CDR2 as SMNVEV (reference sequence). The CDR3 is CASSPMGGEQFF. For the CDR3, the DNA is TGTGCCAGCAGTCCCATGGGCGGTGAGCAGTTCTTC.

There are many counts of this clonotype. The chain carries TRBV28 and TRBJ2-3, with unresolved D. Germline assignment: CDR1 MDHEN and CDR2 SYDVKM. V lost 3 bases and J 6 bases, leaving 7 bases between the germline ends. The CDR3 has 12 residues. This CDR3 reads CASSLALDTQYF. DNA of the CDR3: TGTGCCAGCAGTTTGGCGTTGGATACGCAGTATTTT.

This chain connects TRBV7-9 to TRBJ1-1, with 7 bases fitting TRBD1. Per germline, CDR1 SEHNR and CDR2 FQNEAQ (reference sequence). V lost 7 bases, J lost 3 bases, and 8 bases stayed unmatched. The CDR3 extends over 14 amino acids. The CDR3 coding sequence is TGTGCCAGCATCCCCTGGACAGGCCACACTGAAGCTTTCTTT. It is translated as CASIPWTGHTEAFF.

As concerns this clonotype: A single base separates this from a much larger clone, so it may be a read error. The chain is built from TRBV28 and TRBJ1-5; D is unclear. The CDR3 loop spans 14 amino acids. Germline V gives CDR1 MDHEN, CDR2 SYDVKM. This chain's CDR3 is CASSFLNSNRPQHF. The CDR3 DNA sequence: TGTGCCAGCAGTTTTCTAAATAGCAATCGGCCCCAGCATTTT.

With respect to this clonotype: The junction differs from germline at one of its ends, possibly a read error. V usage is TRBV5-6 and J usage is TRBJ2-2; TRBD2 agrees at 7 bases. CDR1 is SGHDT and CDR2 is YYEEEE in the germline V gene. The CDR3 is 13 amino acids. For the CDR3, the DNA is TGTGCCAGCAGCCGGGGGGTGCCTAATTTTCCGGTTTTT. As protein: CASSRGVPNFPVF.

This clonotype was counted only a few times. The rearrangement links TRBV27 to TRBJ2-7; a weak D match, TRBD1 (6 bases). Trimming pared 0 bases from V and 6 bases from J, leaving 12 bases between. From germline, CDR1 is MNHEY and CDR2 SMNVEV (reference sequence). The CDR3 has 14 amino acids. CDR3 sequence reads: CASSLSPHRAEQYF. The DNA of the CDR3 is TGTGCCAGCAGTTTATCCCCCCACAGGGCCGAGCAGTACTTC.

With respect to this clonotype: This may be a read error: a much more frequent sequence differs by one nucleotide. Given the absence of the conserved phenylalanine or tryptophan at the CDR3 end, a read error is likely. The rearrangement uses TRBV7-9 and TRBJ2-7, with TRBD1 matching over 7 bases. The CDR3 sequence is 13 residues long. Looked up from germline, CDR1 is SEHNR and CDR2 is FQNEAQ (reference sequence). The trim removed 5 bases at V and 1 base at J, leaving 2 bases unmatched. The CDR3 region has the DNA TGTGCCAGCAGCGGGACAGCGTCCTACGAGCAGTACTAC. This translates into CASSGTASYEQYY.